Below, 17 T cell receptor beta chains from the same sample are listed, as sequenced in a study of T cell repertoires in aging, cancer and after chemotherapy (dated by TCRdb to 2018 to 2020). Instead of sorted cells or RNA, genomic DNA extracted from peripheral blood served as the source for amplifying TCR beta rearrangements. TCRdb records Illumina MiSeq as the sequencer. Rearranged TRB sequences spanning V, D and J segments were amplified by multiplex touch-down PCR using a mixed TRB-A/B primer pool. TCRdb trimmed the raw reads at Q25, called clones with MiXCR and kept productive beta chains. CDR3 protein sequences are deduplicated, and each keeps its most common genes and DNA. The sample has around 12,000 distinct CDR3 sequences on record, 21% of them singletons. Clones ranked in the top ten supply 5% to 6% of the sample. The sequencing sample was made of blood. Receptor source: a human donor in good health.

This rearrangement joins TRBV20-1 to TRBJ2-6; D possibly uses TRBD1 or TRBD2 (5 bases each). V was trimmed by 1 base and J by 10 bases, leaving 20 bases between them. CDR3 length equals 16 residues. Germline loops: CDR1 DFQATT, CDR2 SNEGSKA (reference sequence). In DNA form, the CDR3 reads TGCAGTGCTAGAGGCCCCTGGTTGGGGGTGGAAAACGTCCTGACTTTC. It encodes CSARGPWLGVENVLTF.

In regard to this clonotype: A much larger clone is a single base away; this may be a read error. Lacking the conserved final phenylalanine or tryptophan, this CDR3 likely reflects a read error. The gene calls are TRBV19 and TRBJ2-7; the D gene is possibly TRBD2 (6 bases). Germline V gene data show CDR1 as LNHDA and CDR2 as SQIVND (reference sequence). V was clipped by 7 bases and J by 6 bases, with 13 bases between them. This CDR3 region has 12 residues. The CDR3 is CASTPGGGEQYY. CDR3 in DNA: TGTGCCAGTACCCCCGGGGGAGGCGAGCAGTACTAC.

The chain uses TRBV18 and TRBJ1-5; D call uncertain. CDR1 is KGHSH and CDR2 is LQKENI in the germline V gene. V lost 8 bases, J lost 2 bases, and 10 bases lay in between. The CDR3 covers 13 residues. CDR3 nucleotides: TGTGCCAGCAGTCCTGGGGGCAATCAGCCCCAGCATTTT. Its protein product is CASSPGGNQPQHF.

This clonotype has just a few counts. The CDR3 region has the DNA TGTGCCAGCAGCTTGGGCAGGAGGGTCTACGAGCAGTACTTC. Encoded protein: CASSLGRRVYEQYF. The V gene is TRBV13, the J gene TRBJ2-7, with D possibly TRBD2 on 6 matching bases. This CDR3 has 14 residues. V was pared by 3 bases and J by 3 bases, with 12 bases between. CDR1 and CDR2 (germline): PRHDT, FYEKMQ (reference sequence).

The V call is TRBV20-1, the J call TRBJ1-5; D remains unclear. The V gene's germline CDR1 is DFQATT and CDR2 SNEGSKA (reference sequence). V shed 1 base and J shed 0 bases, with 10 bases lying between them. CDR3 length equals 15 residues. Written as DNA, the CDR3 is TGCAGTGCTAGAGTTGACGGTAATAGCAATCAGCCCCAGCATTTT. It translates to CSARVDGNSNQPQHF.

V is TRBV5-4 and J is TRBJ2-3, with 7 bases identical to TRBD2. CDR3 length: 17 amino acids. Germline CDR1 reads SGHNT; CDR2 reads YYREEE (reference sequence). V lost 3 bases, J lost 3 bases, and 13 bases stayed unmatched. This chain's CDR3 is CASSSWGSQGLTDTQYF. The CDR3, as DNA: TGTGCCAGCAGCTCGTGGGGAAGTCAGGGACTAACAGATACGCAGTATTTT.

The chain links TRBV5-6 to TRBJ2-3; 8 positions agree with TRBD1. Per germline, CDR1 SGHDT and CDR2 YYEEEE. The CDR3 runs 14 residues. Trimming took 5 bases from V and 5 from J; bases not matched to a gene: 7. The CDR3 DNA reads TGTGCCAGCAGTGCAGGGGGCGATGGAGATACGCAGTATTTT. Its protein product is CASSAGGDGDTQYF.

This rearrangement joins TRBV5-1 to TRBJ1-6; D gene unclear. The V gene lost 5 bases and the J gene lost 0 bases, with 6 bases spanning the gap. CDR1 and CDR2 (germline): SGHRS, YFSETQ. The CDR3 spans 14 residues. CDR3 bases: TGCGCCAGCAGGGGAAACTCCTATAATTCACCCCTCCACTTT. Translation gives CASRGNSYNSPLHF.

This clonotype is labeled as medium-sized. This chain connects TRBV27 to TRBJ2-7; no firm D call. In germline, CDR1 is MNHEY, CDR2 SMNVEV (reference sequence). This CDR3 has 15 amino acids. Between the trimmed V and J ends, which lost 6 bases and 0 bases, there was a span of 15 bases. The CDR3 sequence: CASSLQEHLSYEQYF. In DNA form, the CDR3 reads TGTGCCAGCAGCTTACAAGAGCACCTCTCCTACGAGCAGTACTTC.

The rearrangement joins TRBV30 to TRBJ1-5; the D gene is possibly TRBD1 (5 bases). Trimming left V 5 bases short and J 4 bases short, with 18 bases between. Per germline, CDR1 GTSNPN and CDR2 SVGIG (reference sequence). The CDR3 is 15 amino acids. The CDR3: CAWSRVPGDNQPQHF. The CDR3 coding sequence is TGTGCCTGGTCCCGGGTTCCGGGGGATAATCAGCCCCAGCATTTT. Together with reference TRBV30 and TRBJ1-5, the CDR3 gives the full variable domain: SQTIHQWPATLVQPVGSPLSLECTVEGTSNPNLYWYRQAAGRGLQLLFYSVGIGQISSEVPQNLSASRPQDRQFILSSKKLLLSDSGFYLCAWSRVPGDNQPQHFGDGTRLSIL.

The CDR3 loop is CASTTNPGQLDTGELFF. Here the CDR3 DNA reads TGCGCCAGCACCACTAATCCGGGACAACTTGACACCGGGGAGCTGTTTTTT. The chain couples TRBV5-1 to TRBJ2-2, with a possible D match to TRBD1 (6 bases). The CDR3 totals 17 residues. V was clipped by 6 bases and J by 3 bases, with 21 bases between them. Germline CDR1 and CDR2: SGHRS and YFSETQ.

In the case of this clonotype: A read error may be the cause here, since a much bigger clone is one base away. The chain carries TRBV15 and TRBJ1-6; maybe TRBD1 (6 bases). CDR1 is LNHNV and CDR2 is YYDKDF in the germline V gene (reference sequence). The length of the CDR3 is 17 residues. The DNA for the CDR3 is TGTGCCACTAAAAAACCCAGGGGAGGAAGTGAAAATTTACCCCTCCACTTT. It specifies CATKKPRGGSENLPLHF.

This clonotype is deemed medium-sized. This chain links TRBV19 with TRBJ2-7, with D possibly called TRBD1 or TRBD2 (6 bases each). The germline V and J ends were trimmed by 2 bases and 5 bases, with 10 bases remaining between them. The CDR3 length is 13 residues. The V gene's germline CDR1 is LNHDA and CDR2 SQIVND (reference sequence). The CDR3 nucleotides read TGTGCCAGTAGTATATTCGGGGGCAACGAGCAGTACTTC. Its translation: CASSIFGGNEQYF.

This chain connects TRBV27 to TRBJ2-7, with D unclear. The CDR3 extends over 14 amino acids. V was cut by 4 bases and J by 5 bases, with 15 bases left in between. Germline V gives CDR1 MNHEY, CDR2 SMNVEV (reference sequence). This CDR3 is CASSYRQVRDEQYF. The DNA for the CDR3 is TGTGCCAGCAGTTACCGGCAGGTTAGAGACGAGCAGTACTTC.

The chain joins TRBV20-1 to TRBJ2-7; 8 bases fit TRBD2. Trimming cost V 5 bases and J 3 bases; bases outside gene matches: 9. Germline values: CDR1 DFQATT, CDR2 SNEGSKA (reference sequence). This CDR3 comprises 14 residues. The CDR3 region is CSAPPGGARYEQYF. CDR3 coding DNA: TGCAGTGCTCCTCCGGGGGGGGCGCGCTACGAGCAGTACTTC.

A word on this clonotype: A read error may be the cause here, since a much bigger clone is one base away. This sequence joins TRBV5-5 and TRBJ2-7; 10 nucleotides agree with TRBD1. This CDR3 region has 17 residues. Unmatched junction bases numbered 16, after V lost 6 bases and J lost 4 bases. The V gene's germline CDR1 is SGHKS and CDR2 YYEKEE (reference sequence). The CDR3 region has the DNA TGTGCCAGCACCTACGCAGAGGGGACAGGGGTTTGGTACGAGCAGTACTTC. The encoded protein is CASTYAEGTGVWYEQYF.

The rearrangement joins TRBV13 to TRBJ1-1; D is unclear. This CDR3 is built from 14 residues. Trimming took 1 base from V and 10 from J, leaving 16 bases between them. Germline V gene data show CDR1 as PRHDT and CDR2 as FYEKMQ (reference sequence). CDR3 loop: CASSLEDPGRVAFF. CDR3 bases: TGTGCCAGCAGCTTAGAGGACCCCGGGAGGGTAGCTTTCTTT.